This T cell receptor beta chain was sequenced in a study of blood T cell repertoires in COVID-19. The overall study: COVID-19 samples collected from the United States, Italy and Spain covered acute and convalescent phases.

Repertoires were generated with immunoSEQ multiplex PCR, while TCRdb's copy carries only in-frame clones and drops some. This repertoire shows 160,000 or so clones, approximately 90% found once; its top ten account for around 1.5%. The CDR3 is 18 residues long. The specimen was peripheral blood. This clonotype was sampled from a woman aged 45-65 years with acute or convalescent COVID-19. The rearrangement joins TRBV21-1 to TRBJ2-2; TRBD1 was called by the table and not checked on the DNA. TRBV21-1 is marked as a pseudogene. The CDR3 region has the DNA TGTGCCAGCAGCAAAGACGGGACACCTATAACGAACACCGGGGAGCTGTTTTTT. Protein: CASSKDGTPITNTGELFF.